A single sample is the source of the 23 T cell receptor beta chains below, sequenced in a study of technical replicates of blood from a few donors. Assay used: immunoSEQ multiplex PCR; TCRdb lists only in-frame clones, some missing. Here the sample spans about 76,000 clones, around 94% being singletons. Sequenced sample: T cells isolated from PBMCs. Source of these receptors: a human donor in good health.

V usage is TRBV9 and J usage is TRBJ2-7, with a weak D call TRBD2 (5 bases). The germline CDR1 and CDR2 sequences are SGDLS and YYNGEE. V was pared by 4 bases and J by 0 bases, with 11 bases between. The CDR3 spans 14 residues. CDR3: CASSTGGLSYEQYF. The CDR3 bases are TGTGCCAGCAGCACTGGAGGCCTCTCCTACGAGCAGTACTTC.

There are a few counts of this clone. V and J are TRBV7-2 and TRBJ1-1, with 8 bases aligning to TRBD1. The CDR3 runs 14 residues. V was clipped by 1 base and J by 6 bases; unmatched bases: 4. Germline CDR1 reads SGHTA; CDR2 reads FQGNSA. DNA of the CDR3: TGTGCCAGCAGCTTAGTGGACAGGGCCGCTGAAGCTTTCTTT. Translating it yields CASSLVDRAAEAFF.

This chain links TRBV5-4 with TRBJ1-4, with 7 bases identical to TRBD1. Per the germline V gene, CDR1 is SGHNT and CDR2 is YYREEE (reference sequence). The V segment lost 5 bases and the J segment 8 bases; nucleotides outside the gene matches: 9. The CDR3 sequence is 14 residues long. CDR3 DNA sequence: TGTGCCAGCAGGGGGGACAGCGGGGGGGAAAAACTGTTTTTT. Its protein is CASRGDSGGEKLFF.

This chain joins TRBV28 and TRBJ1-5; unclear D gene. Trimming removed 2 bases from V and 7 bases from J, with 12 bases in between. The length of the CDR3 is 14 residues. The germline gives CDR1 MDHEN, CDR2 SYDVKM. CDR3 amino acids: CASSLNLDRQPQHF. The CDR3 region has the DNA TGTGCCAGCAGTTTAAATCTAGATCGCCAGCCCCAGCATTTT. The variable domain in full, completed from reference TRBV28 and TRBJ1-5, reads DVKVTQSSRYLVKRTGEKVFLECVQDMDHENMFWYRQDPGLGLRLIYFSYDVKMKEKGDIPEGYSVSREKKERFSLILESASTNQTSMYLCASSLNLDRQPQHFGDGTRLSIL.

The V gene is TRBV7-9, the J gene TRBJ2-4; D is uncertain. Between the trimmed V and J ends, which lost 0 bases and 1 base, there was a span of 19 bases. The CDR3 sequence is 19 residues long. Germline CDR1 and CDR2: SEHNR and FQNEAQ (reference sequence). CDR3 in amino acids: CASSLAGSLILRAKNIQYF. CDR3 coding DNA: TGTGCCAGCAGCTTAGCGGGCAGTTTAATCCTTCGGGCCAAAAACATTCAGTACTTC.

The chain is built from TRBV4-3 and TRBJ1-1; 7 bases align to TRBD1. The CDR3 runs to 15 residues. The germline gives CDR1 LGHNA, CDR2 YSLEER. Germline trimming cut 3 bases from V and 5 bases from J; bases unmatched to any gene: 9. Here the CDR3 reads CASSHIYRGVTEAFF. The CDR3 nucleotides read TGCGCCAGCAGCCATATATACAGGGGAGTAACTGAAGCTTTCTTT.

This chain connects TRBV28 to TRBJ1-3; D perhaps matches TRBD1 (5 bases). Germline CDR1 is MDHEN and CDR2 is SYDVKM. Trimming cost V 5 bases and J 2 bases, with 7 bases left between them. This CDR3 is built from 13 residues. The CDR3 here is CASSPTAGNTIYF. CDR3 bases: TGTGCCAGCAGTCCGACAGCTGGAAACACCATATATTTT.

The rearrangement links TRBV28 to TRBJ2-7; D is perhaps TRBD1 (6 bases). V dropped 6 bases and J dropped 7 bases, with 16 bases sitting between them. CDR1 and CDR2 (germline): MDHEN, SYDVKM. The CDR3 extends over 13 amino acids. CDR3 in DNA: TGTGCCAGCAGGGACAGTCCGGTTGAGGAGCAGTACTTC. Translating gives CASRDSPVEEQYF.

The chain joins TRBV7-9 to TRBJ1-1; 7 nucleotides agree with TRBD1. This CDR3 is built from 11 residues. Germline V gene sequence: CDR1 SEHNR, CDR2 FQNEAQ (reference sequence). J gave up 10 bases and V 5 bases, and 4 bases lay outside the gene matches. CDR3 loop: CASSLGQVAFF. CDR3 nucleotides: TGTGCCAGCAGCCTAGGACAGGTAGCTTTCTTT.

In its sample, this clone was seen once. V is TRBV7-3 and J is TRBJ1-1; 10 bases align to TRBD1. Losses at the gene ends were 5 bases for V and 3 bases for J; bases not matched to a gene: 9. The CDR3 is made up of 16 amino acids. Germline V gene sequence: CDR1 SGHTA, CDR2 FQGTGA. The CDR3, as DNA: TGTGCCAGCAGCCTTGCCGGGACAGGGGTCGACACTGAAGCTTTCTTT. Amino acids: CASSLAGTGVDTEAFF.

This clone was detected only once. This chain joins TRBV30 and TRBJ2-1; 10 nucleotides line up with TRBD2. The CDR3 covers 16 residues. Trimming removed 7 bases from V and 8 bases from J; junction bases left unmatched: 17. The germline CDR1 and CDR2 sequences are GTSNPN and SVGIG (reference sequence). The CDR3 is CAYIPTKIAGGYEQFF. The DNA of the CDR3 is TGTGCCTACATACCCACAAAAATAGCGGGAGGATATGAGCAGTTCTTC. The variable domain in full, with the rest retrieved from reference TRBV30 and TRBJ2-1, is SQTIHQWPATLVQPVGSPLSLECTVEGTSNPNLYWYRQAAGRGLQLLFYSVGIGQISSEVPQNLSASRPQDRQFILSSKKLLLSDSGFYLCAYIPTKIAGGYEQFFGPGTRLTVL.

The chain uses TRBV9 and TRBJ2-1; D perhaps matches TRBD2 (5 bases). This CDR3 has 16 residues. The V end was cut by 2 bases, the J end by 0 bases, with 12 bases between. CDR1 SGDLS and CDR2 YYNGEE come from the germline V gene. CDR3 sequence reads: CASSVGLPSSYNEQFF. CDR3 nucleotides: TGTGCCAGCAGCGTCGGACTTCCGAGCTCCTACAATGAGCAGTTCTTC. Looking up the rest from reference TRBV9 and TRBJ2-1 gives the full variable domain: DSGVTQTPKHLITATGQRVTLRCSPRSGDLSVYWYQQSLDQGLQFLIQYYNGEERAKGNILERFSAQQFPDLHSELNLSSLELGDSALYFCASSVGLPSSYNEQFFGPGTRLTVL.

The chain employs TRBV10-3 and TRBJ2-1, with TRBD2 matching 8 bases. The trim removed 6 bases at V and 5 bases at J, leaving 9 bases unmatched. The germline CDR1 and CDR2 sequences are ENHRY and SYGVKD. The CDR3 runs 15 residues. The CDR3: CAIRFGTRDNNEQFF. The CDR3 DNA reads as TGTGCCATCAGATTTGGGACTAGGGACAACAATGAGCAGTTCTTC.

The chain is built from TRBV21-1 and TRBJ2-3; no check of the table's D call, TRBD2, against the DNA was made. TRBV21-1 is classified as a pseudogene. This CDR3 contains 12 residues. The DNA of the CDR3 is TGTGCCAGCAGCCCTAAAGCTGATACGCAGTATTTT. This codes for CASSPKADTQYF.

This clone was picked up one time. The gene calls are TRBV4-2 and TRBJ2-3, with D possibly matching TRBD2 (6 bases). The V end lost 1 base, the J end lost 2 bases, and 10 bases lay between the germline ends. This CDR3 contains 15 residues. Germline V gives CDR1 LGHNA, CDR2 YNFKEQ. CDR3 DNA: TGTGCCAGCAGCCAAGCGGGAGATAACACAGATACGCAGTATTTT. This translates into CASSQAGDNTDTQYF.

The CDR3 region has the DNA TGTGCCAGCAGCGGGGACAGAAACACTGAAGCTTTCTTT. It codes for CASSGDRNTEAFF. The rearrangement uses TRBV7-3 and TRBJ1-1, with 7 bases fitting TRBD1. The CDR3 runs to 13 residues. Unmatched junction bases numbered 2, after V lost 5 bases and J lost 2 bases. The germline V gene encodes CDR1 SGHTA and CDR2 FQGTGA. Based on the CDR3 plus reference TRBV7-3 and TRBJ1-1, the full variable domain is GAGVSQTPSNKVTEKGKYVELRCDPISGHTALYWYRQSLGQGPEFLIYFQGTGAADDSGLPNDRFFAVRPEGSVSTLKIQRTERGDSAVYLCASSGDRNTEAFFGQGTRLTVV.

This chain joins TRBV7-2 and TRBJ1-4; TRBD1 aligns across 8 bases. This CDR3 region has 17 residues. V lost 4 bases to trimming and J lost 8 bases; unmatched junction nucleotides: 15. The germline V gene encodes CDR1 SGHTA and CDR2 FQGNSA. The CDR3 is CASSSTGEGALGEKLFF. The CDR3 DNA sequence: TGTGCCAGCAGCTCGACAGGGGAAGGGGCCTTAGGGGAAAAACTGTTTTTT.

J is TRBJ1-2 and V is TRBV4-2; TRBD1 might be the D (5 bases). The CDR3 has 17 residues. The V gene lost 0 bases and the J gene lost 7 bases, with 21 bases spanning the gap. Per germline, CDR1 LGHNA and CDR2 YNFKEQ. This chain's CDR3 is CASSQDRSGQPGGGYTF. The DNA of the CDR3 is TGTGCCAGCAGCCAAGATCGTAGTGGGCAGCCCGGGGGTGGCTACACCTTC.

This chain joins TRBV6-5 and TRBJ2-4, with D uncertain. CDR1 is MNHEY and CDR2 is SVGAGI in the germline V gene. The germline V and J ends were trimmed by 7 bases and 1 base, with 2 bases remaining between them. CDR3 length: 11 amino acids. The CDR3 sequence is CASTAKNIQYF. The CDR3 DNA reads as TGTGCCAGCACGGCCAAAAACATTCAGTACTTC.

The chain combines TRBV30 with TRBJ1-5; TRBD1 matches 8 bases. The CDR3 contains 13 residues. Trimming cost V 8 bases and J 5 bases; bases outside gene matches: 8. Per germline, CDR1 GTSNPN and CDR2 SVGIG (reference sequence). CDR3 protein: CATRQGYDQPQHF. The CDR3 nucleotides read TGTGCCACCCGACAGGGGTACGATCAGCCCCAGCATTTT.

This chain links TRBV30 with TRBJ2-2, with D maybe TRBD1 (6 bases). The V end lost 4 bases, the J end lost 6 bases, and 12 bases lay between the germline ends. The CDR3 spans 13 residues. Germline V gene data show CDR1 as GTSNPN and CDR2 as SVGIG (reference sequence). The CDR3 spells CAWKGRGAGELFF. DNA for the CDR3: TGTGCCTGGAAGGGCAGGGGAGCCGGGGAGCTGTTTTTT.

J is TRBJ2-7 and V is TRBV19, with a weak D call TRBD1 (6 bases). The CDR3 is 13 residues long. The germline V gene has CDR1 LNHDA and CDR2 SQIVND (reference sequence). V was shortened by 4 bases and J by 5 bases, with 12 bases between the two germline ends. In DNA, the CDR3 is TGTGCCAGTAGTACTGGGCCAGGGGACGAGCAGTACTTC. This codes for CASSTGPGDEQYF.

V usage is TRBV7-3 and J usage is TRBJ2-3; weak D call: TRBD1 (6 bases). Trimming left V 5 bases short and J 4 bases short, with 10 bases between. There are 13 residues in the CDR3. Germline-derived CDR1 and CDR2 are SGHTA and FQGTGA. The CDR3 spells CASSLAGADTQYF. The CDR3 coding sequence is TGTGCCAGCAGCCTTGCAGGGGCAGATACGCAGTATTTT.